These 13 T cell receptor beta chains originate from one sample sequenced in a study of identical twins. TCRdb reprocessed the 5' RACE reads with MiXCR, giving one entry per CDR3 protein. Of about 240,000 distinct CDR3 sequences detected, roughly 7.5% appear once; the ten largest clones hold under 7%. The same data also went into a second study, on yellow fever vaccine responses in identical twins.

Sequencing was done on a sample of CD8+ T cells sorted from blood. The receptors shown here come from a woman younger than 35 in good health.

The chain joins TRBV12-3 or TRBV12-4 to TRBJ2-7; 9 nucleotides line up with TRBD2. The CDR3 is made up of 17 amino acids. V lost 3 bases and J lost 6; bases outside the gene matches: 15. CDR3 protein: CASSFGDGGAREGEQYF. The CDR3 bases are TGTGCCAGCAGTTTTGGGGATGGGGGGGCGCGGGAGGGCGAGCAGTACTTC.

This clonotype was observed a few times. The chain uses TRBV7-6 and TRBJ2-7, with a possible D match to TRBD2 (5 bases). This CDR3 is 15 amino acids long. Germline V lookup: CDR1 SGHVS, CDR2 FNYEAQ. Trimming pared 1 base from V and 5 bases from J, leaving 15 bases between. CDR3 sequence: CASSLGEGASDEQYF. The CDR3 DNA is TGTGCCAGCAGCTTAGGTGAGGGCGCCTCGGACGAGCAGTACTTC.

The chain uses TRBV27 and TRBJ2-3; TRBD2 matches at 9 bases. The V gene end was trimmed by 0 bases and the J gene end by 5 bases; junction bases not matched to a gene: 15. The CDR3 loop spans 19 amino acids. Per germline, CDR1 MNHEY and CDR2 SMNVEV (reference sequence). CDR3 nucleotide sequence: TGTGCCAGCAGTTTATCGGTTTTTATGGGCGGGAGGGCCTTAGATACGCAGTATTTT. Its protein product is CASSLSVFMGGRALDTQYF.

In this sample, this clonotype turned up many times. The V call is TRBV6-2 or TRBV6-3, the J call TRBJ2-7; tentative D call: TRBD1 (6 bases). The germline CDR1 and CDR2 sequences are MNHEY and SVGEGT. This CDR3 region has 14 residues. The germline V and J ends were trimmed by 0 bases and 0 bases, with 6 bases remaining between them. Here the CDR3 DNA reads TGTGCCAGCAGTTACTCGGACAGCTCCTACGAGCAGTACGTC. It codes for CASSYSDSSYEQYV.

The CDR3 is CASSVPVAGVGTGELFF. Written as DNA, the CDR3 is TGTGCCAGCAGCGTGCCAGTAGCGGGAGTGGGCACCGGGGAGCTGTTTTTT. The chain uses TRBV9 and TRBJ2-2; 9 nucleotides agree with TRBD2. V was clipped by 2 bases and J by 4 bases; unmatched bases: 9. This CDR3 is 17 amino acids long. Germline V gives CDR1 SGDLS, CDR2 YYNGEE.

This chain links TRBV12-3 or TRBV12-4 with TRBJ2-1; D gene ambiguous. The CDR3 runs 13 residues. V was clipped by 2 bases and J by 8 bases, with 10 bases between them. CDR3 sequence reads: CASSLRLLDEQFF. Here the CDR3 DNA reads TGTGCCAGCAGTTTACGGCTTCTGGATGAGCAGTTCTTC.

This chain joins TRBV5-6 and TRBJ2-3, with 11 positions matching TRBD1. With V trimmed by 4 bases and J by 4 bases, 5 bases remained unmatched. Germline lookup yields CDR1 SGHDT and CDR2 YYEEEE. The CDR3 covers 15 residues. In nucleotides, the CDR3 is TGTGCCAGCAGCGTCAGGACAGGGGGCTCAGATACGCAGTATTTT. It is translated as CASSVRTGGSDTQYF.

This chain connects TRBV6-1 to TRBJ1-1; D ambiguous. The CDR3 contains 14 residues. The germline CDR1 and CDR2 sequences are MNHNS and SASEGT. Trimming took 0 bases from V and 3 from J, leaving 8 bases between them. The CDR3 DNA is TGTGCCAGCAGTGAAGCAGGCGGTGACACTGAAGCTTTCTTT. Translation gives CASSEAGGDTEAFF.

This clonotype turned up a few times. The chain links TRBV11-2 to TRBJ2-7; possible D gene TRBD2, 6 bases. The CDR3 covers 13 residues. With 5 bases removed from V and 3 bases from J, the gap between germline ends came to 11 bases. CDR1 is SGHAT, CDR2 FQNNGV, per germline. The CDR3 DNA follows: TGTGCCAGCAGCCCCGACGGGAGCTACGAGCAGTACTTC. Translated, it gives CASSPDGSYEQYF.

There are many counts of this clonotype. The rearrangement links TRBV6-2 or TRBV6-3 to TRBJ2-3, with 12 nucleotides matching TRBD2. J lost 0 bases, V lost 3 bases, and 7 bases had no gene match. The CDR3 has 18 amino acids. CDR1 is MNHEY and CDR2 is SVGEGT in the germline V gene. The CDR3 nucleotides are TGTGCCAGCAGTTATGAGTGGACTAGCGGGATAAGCACAGATACGCAGTATTTT. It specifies CASSYEWTSGISTDTQYF.

The CDR3 DNA is TGTGCCAGCAGCTTTGGTAGAACTTTCACAGATACGCAGTATTTT. Its translation is CASSFGRTFTDTQYF. The chain employs TRBV5-4 and TRBJ2-3; D is unclear. Germline CDR1 and CDR2: SGHNT and YYREEE (reference sequence). The V gene lost 2 bases and the J gene lost 2 bases, with 12 bases spanning the gap. CDR3 size: 15 residues.

The CDR3 DNA reads as TGTGCCATCAGTGAGGACAGGGGGAACGAGCAGTACGTC. This translates into CAISEDRGNEQYV. The V and J genes are TRBV10-3 and TRBJ2-7; 9 bases agree with TRBD1. Germline V gives CDR1 ENHRY, CDR2 SYGVKD. This CDR3 spans 13 amino acids. Trimming at V came to 2 bases and at J to 5 bases, leaving 1 base not matched to a gene.

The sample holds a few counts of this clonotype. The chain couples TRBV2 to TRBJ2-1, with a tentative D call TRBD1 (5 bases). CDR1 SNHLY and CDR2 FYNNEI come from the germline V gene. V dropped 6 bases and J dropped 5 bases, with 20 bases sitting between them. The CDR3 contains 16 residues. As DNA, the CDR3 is TGTGCCAGCAGCCTTTTAGGGGCCTTAGCTGACAATGAGCAGTTCTTC. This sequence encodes CASSLLGALADNEQFF.